This record concerns one TCR beta chain sequence. As yet, its antigen is unknown. The entry originates in a study of cytomegalovirus exposure and HLA in healthy donors. Study summary: Earlier, roughly 180 million T cells were analyzed, and about 100 million unique TCR beta sequences were found among them. General study points: Relative to equally common others, HLA-associated TCR beta chains showed greater clonal expansion in a later analysis.

Amplification used 60 Vbeta primers and 13 Jbeta primers. The data were produced by immunoSEQ multiplex PCR, yet TCRdb's version contains in-frame clones alone and is incomplete. The sample table sets out roughly 84,000 clones. This CDR3 is built from 17 residues. The ends lost 2 bases at V and 3 bases at J; junction bases unmatched: 7. Germline V gene data show CDR1 as SGHNT and CDR2 as YENEEA. The sample comprised PBMCs. The rearrangement links TRBV11-3 to TRBJ2-2, with TRBD1 matching over 9 bases. The sequence came from a man aged 45-65 years in good health and CMV-seronegative. The DNA of the CDR3 is TGTGCCAGCAGCTTACTCCCCGGGACAGGGTACACCGGGGAGCTGTTTTTT. Residues: CASSLLPGTGYTGELFF.